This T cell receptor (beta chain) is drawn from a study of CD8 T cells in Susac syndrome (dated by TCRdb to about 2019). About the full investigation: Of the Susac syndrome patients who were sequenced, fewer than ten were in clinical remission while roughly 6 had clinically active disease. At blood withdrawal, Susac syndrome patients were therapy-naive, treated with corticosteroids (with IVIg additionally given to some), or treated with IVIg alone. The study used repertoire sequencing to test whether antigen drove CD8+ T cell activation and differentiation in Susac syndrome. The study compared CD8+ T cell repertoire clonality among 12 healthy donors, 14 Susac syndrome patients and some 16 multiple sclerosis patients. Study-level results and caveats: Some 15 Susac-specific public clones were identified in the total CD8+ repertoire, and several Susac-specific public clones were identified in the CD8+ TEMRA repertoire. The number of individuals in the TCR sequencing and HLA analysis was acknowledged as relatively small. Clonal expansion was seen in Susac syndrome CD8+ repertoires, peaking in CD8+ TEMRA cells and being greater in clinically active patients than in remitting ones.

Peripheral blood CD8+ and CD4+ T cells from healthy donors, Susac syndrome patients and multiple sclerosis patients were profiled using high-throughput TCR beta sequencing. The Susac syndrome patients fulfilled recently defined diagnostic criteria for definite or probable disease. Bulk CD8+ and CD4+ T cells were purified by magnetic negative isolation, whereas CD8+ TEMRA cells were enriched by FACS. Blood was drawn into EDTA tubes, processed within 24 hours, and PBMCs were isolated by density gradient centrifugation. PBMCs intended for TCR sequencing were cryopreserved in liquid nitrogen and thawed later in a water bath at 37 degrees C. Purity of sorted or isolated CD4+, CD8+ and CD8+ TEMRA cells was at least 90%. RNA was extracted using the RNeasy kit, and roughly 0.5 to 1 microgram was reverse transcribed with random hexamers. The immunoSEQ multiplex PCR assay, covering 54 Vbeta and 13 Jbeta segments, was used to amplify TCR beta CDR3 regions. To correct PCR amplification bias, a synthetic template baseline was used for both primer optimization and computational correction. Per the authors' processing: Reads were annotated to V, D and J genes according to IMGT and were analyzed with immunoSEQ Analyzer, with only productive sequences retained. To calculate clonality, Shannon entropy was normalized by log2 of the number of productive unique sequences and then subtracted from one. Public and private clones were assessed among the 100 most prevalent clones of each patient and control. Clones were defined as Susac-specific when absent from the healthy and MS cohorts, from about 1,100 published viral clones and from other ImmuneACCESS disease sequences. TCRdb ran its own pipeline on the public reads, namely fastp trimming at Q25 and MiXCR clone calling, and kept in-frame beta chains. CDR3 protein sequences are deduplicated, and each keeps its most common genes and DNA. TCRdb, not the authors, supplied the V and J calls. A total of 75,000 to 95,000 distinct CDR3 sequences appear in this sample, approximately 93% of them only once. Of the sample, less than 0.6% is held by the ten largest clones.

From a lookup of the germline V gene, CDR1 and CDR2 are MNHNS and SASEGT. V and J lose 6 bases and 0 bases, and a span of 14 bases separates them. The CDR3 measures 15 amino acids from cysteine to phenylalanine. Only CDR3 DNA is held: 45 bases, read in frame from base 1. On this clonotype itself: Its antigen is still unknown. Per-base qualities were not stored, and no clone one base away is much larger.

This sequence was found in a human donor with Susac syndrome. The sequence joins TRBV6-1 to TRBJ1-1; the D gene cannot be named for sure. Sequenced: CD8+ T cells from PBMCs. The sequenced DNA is TGTGCCAGCAGGACTCGTAGTCCCTTGAACACTGAAGCTTTCTTT. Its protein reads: CASRTRSPLNTEAFF.